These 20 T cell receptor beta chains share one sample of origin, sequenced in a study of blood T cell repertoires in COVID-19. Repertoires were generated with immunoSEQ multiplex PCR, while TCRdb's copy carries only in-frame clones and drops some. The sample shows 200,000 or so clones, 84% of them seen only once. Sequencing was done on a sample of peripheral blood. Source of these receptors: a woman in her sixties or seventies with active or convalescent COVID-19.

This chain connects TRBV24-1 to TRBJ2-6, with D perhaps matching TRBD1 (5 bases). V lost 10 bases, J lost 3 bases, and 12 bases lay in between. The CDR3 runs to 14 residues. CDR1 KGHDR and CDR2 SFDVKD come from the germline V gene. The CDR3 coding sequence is TGTGCCACTATGGACACGCTTGGGGCCAACGTCCTGACTTTC. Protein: CATMDTLGANVLTF.

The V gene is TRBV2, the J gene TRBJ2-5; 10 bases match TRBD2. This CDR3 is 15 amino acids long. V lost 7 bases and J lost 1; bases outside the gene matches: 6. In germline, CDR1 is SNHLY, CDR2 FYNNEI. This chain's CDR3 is CASTLLAGGQETQYF. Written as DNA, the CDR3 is TGTGCCAGCACCCTTTTAGCGGGAGGCCAAGAGACCCAGTACTTC.

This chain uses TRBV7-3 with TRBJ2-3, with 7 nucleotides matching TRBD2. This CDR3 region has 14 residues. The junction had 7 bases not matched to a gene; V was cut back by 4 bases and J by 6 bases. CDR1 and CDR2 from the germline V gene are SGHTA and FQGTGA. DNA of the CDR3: TGTGCCAGCAGCTCGGGACTAAATAGGGATACGCAGTATTTT. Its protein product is CASSSGLNRDTQYF.

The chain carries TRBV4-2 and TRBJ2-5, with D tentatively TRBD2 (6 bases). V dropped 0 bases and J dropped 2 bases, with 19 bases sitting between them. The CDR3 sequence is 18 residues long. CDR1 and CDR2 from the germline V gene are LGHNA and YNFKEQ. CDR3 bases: TGTGCCAGCAGCCAAGATGACCGGGACTCACGACCACAAGAGACCCAGTACTTC. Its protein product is CASSQDDRDSRPQETQYF.

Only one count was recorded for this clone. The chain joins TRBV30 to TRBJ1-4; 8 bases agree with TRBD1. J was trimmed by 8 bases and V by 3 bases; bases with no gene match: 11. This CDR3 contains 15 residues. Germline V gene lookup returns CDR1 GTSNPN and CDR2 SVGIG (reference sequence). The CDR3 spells CAWRLTGTGREKLFF. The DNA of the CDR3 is TGTGCCTGGAGATTAACCGGGACAGGAAGAGAAAAACTGTTTTTT. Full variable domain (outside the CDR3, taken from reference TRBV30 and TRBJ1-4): SQTIHQWPATLVQPVGSPLSLECTVEGTSNPNLYWYRQAAGRGLQLLFYSVGIGQISSEVPQNLSASRPQDRQFILSSKKLLLSDSGFYLCAWRLTGTGREKLFFGSGTQLSVL.

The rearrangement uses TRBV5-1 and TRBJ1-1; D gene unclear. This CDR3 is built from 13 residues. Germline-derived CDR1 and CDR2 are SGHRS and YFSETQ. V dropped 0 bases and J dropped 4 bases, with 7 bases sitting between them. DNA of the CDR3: TGCGCCAGCAGCTTGGGAGGTTCCACTGAAGCTTTCTTT. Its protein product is CASSLGGSTEAFF.

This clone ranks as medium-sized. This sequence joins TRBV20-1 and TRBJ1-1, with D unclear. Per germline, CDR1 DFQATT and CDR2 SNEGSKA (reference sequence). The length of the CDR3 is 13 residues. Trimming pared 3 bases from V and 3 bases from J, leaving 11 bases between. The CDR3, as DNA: TGCAGTGCTAGTGGGCATTCCGACACTGAAGCTTTCTTT. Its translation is CSASGHSDTEAFF.

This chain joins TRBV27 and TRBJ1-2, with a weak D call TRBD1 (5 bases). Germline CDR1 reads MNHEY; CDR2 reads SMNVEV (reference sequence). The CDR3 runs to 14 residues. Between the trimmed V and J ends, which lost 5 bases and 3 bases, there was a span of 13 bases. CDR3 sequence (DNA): TGTGCCAGCAGTCCCGGAGGGGCCTACTATGGCTACACCTTC. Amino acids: CASSPGGAYYGYTF.

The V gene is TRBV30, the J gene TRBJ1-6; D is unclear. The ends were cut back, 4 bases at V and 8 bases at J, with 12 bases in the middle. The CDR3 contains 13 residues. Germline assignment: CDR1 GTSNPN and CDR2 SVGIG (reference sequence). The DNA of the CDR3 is TGTGCCTGGACAGGAACTCCTTATTCACCCCTCCACTTT. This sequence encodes CAWTGTPYSPLHF.

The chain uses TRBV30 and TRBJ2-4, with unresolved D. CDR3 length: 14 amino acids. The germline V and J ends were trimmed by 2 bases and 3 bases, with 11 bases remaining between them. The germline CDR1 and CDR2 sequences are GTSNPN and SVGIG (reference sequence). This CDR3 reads CAWSPSAYKNIQYF. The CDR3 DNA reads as TGTGCCTGGAGTCCAAGCGCCTACAAAAACATTCAGTACTTC.

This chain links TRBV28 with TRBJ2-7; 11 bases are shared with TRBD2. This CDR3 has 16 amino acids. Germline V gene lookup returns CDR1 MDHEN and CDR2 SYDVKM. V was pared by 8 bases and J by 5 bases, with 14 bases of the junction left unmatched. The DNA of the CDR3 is TGTGCCAGCGGGTTAATTACTAGCGGGAGTAGGAACGAGCAGTACTTC. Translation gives CASGLITSGSRNEQYF.

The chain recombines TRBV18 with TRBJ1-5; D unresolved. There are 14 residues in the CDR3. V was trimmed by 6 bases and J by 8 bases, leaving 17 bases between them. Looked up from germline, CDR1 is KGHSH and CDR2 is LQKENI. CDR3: CASSRAGVREPQHF. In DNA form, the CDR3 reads TGTGCCAGCTCCCGGGCCGGGGTCCGGGAGCCCCAGCATTTT.

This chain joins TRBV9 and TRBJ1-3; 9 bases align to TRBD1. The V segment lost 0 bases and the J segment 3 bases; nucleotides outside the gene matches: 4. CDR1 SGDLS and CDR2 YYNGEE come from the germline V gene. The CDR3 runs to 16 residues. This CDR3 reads CASSVAGDRDGNTIYF. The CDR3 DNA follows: TGTGCCAGCAGCGTAGCCGGGGACAGGGATGGAAACACCATATATTTT.

CDR3 coding DNA: TGTGCCAGCAGTTACCAATCTAGCGGGAGCTACAATGAGCAGTTCTTC. It yields the protein CASSYQSSGSYNEQFF. The chain employs TRBV6-5 and TRBJ2-1; 10 nucleotides line up with TRBD2. J gave up 3 bases and V 2 bases, and 4 bases lay outside the gene matches. Germline V gene lookup returns CDR1 MNHEY and CDR2 SVGAGI. The CDR3 is made up of 16 amino acids.

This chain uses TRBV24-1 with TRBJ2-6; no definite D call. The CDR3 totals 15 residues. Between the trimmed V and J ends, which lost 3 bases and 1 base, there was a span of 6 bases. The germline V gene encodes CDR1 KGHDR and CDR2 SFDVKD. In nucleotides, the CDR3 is TGTGCCACCAGTGATCACAAGTCTGGGGCCAACGTCCTGACTTTC. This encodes CATSDHKSGANVLTF.

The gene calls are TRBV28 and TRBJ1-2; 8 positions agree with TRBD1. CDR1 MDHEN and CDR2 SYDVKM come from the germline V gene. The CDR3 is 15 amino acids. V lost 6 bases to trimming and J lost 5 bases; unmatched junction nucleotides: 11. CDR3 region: CASSLSPRQGYGYTF. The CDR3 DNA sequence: TGTGCCAGCAGCCTATCACCGCGACAGGGGTATGGCTACACCTTC.

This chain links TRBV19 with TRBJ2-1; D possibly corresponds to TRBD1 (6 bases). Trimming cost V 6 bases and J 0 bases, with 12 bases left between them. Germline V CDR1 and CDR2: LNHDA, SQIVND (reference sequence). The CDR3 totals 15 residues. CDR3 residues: CASRNQGTSYNEQFF. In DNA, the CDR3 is TGTGCCAGTAGGAACCAGGGGACCTCCTACAATGAGCAGTTCTTC. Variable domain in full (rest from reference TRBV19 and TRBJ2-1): DGGITQSPKYLFRKEGQNVTLSCEQNLNHDAMYWYRQDPGQGLRLIYYSQIVNDFQKGDIAEGYSVSREKKESFPLTVTSAQKNPTAFYLCASRNQGTSYNEQFFGPGTRLTVL.

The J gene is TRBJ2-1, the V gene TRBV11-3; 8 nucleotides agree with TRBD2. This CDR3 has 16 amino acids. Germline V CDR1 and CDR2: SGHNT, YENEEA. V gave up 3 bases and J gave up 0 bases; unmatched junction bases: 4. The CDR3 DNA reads TGTGCCAGCAGCTTCCAAGCGGGAGTCTCCTACAATGAGCAGTTCTTC. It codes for CASSFQAGVSYNEQFF. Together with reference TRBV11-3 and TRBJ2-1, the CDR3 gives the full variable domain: EAGVVQSPRYKIIEKKQPVAFWCNPISGHNTLYWYLQNLGQGPELLIRYENEEAVDDSQLPKDRFSAERLKGVDSTLKIQPAELGDSAVYLCASSFQAGVSYNEQFFGPGTRLTVL.

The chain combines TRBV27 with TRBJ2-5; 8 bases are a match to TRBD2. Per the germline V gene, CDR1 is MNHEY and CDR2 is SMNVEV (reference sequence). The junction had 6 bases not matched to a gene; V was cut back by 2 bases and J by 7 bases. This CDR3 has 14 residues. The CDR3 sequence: CASSLSGLAGTQYF. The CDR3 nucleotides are TGTGCCAGCAGTTTAAGTGGACTAGCCGGGACCCAGTACTTC.

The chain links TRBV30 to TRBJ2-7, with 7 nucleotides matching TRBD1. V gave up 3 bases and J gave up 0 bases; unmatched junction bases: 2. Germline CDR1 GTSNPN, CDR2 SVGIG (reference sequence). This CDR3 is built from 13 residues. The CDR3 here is CAWSGTASYEQYF. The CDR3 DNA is TGTGCCTGGAGCGGGACAGCCTCCTACGAGCAGTACTTC.